Presented here are 23 T cell receptor beta chains from one specimen sequenced in a study of blood T cell repertoires in COVID-19. The data were produced by immunoSEQ multiplex PCR, yet TCRdb's version contains in-frame clones alone and is incomplete. The sample holds 200,000 to 250,000 clones, more than 80% seen once. The specimen was PBMCs or T cells enriched from blood (not recorded which). The receptors were sampled from a man in his 60s who had recovered from COVID-19.

The chain's CDR3 is CASSEGVWAGVSNSPLHF. DNA for the CDR3: TGTGCCAGCAGTGAAGGGGTTTGGGCAGGGGTCTCTAATTCACCCCTCCACTTT. This rearrangement joins TRBV2 to TRBJ1-6; possible D gene TRBD1, 6 bases. V was clipped by 1 base and J by 6 bases, with 19 bases between them. CDR3 length: 18 amino acids. Germline CDR1 reads SNHLY; CDR2 reads FYNNEI.

V is TRBV12-3 or TRBV12-4 and J is TRBJ1-2; weak D call: TRBD1 (6 bases). Trimming pared 5 bases from V and 7 bases from J, leaving 14 bases between. The CDR3 contains 13 residues. The CDR3 sequence: CASSPPGGFGYTF. As DNA, the CDR3 is TGTGCCAGCAGTCCCCCGGGGGGCTTTGGCTACACCTTC.

V usage is TRBV25-1 and J usage is TRBJ2-3; 12 nucleotides agree with TRBD2. This CDR3 spans 18 amino acids. J lost 5 bases, V lost 2 bases, and 11 bases had no gene match. Germline V lookup: CDR1 MGHDK, CDR2 SYGVNS. CDR3 in amino acids: CASSELGLAGHQGDTQYF. The CDR3 nucleotides are TGTGCCAGCAGTGAACTCGGACTAGCGGGGCACCAGGGAGATACGCAGTATTTT.

The V and J genes are TRBV5-1 and TRBJ2-6; maybe TRBD2 (5 bases). Looked up from germline, CDR1 is SGHRS and CDR2 is YFSETQ. The V end lost 0 bases, the J end lost 0 bases, and 7 bases lay between the germline ends. The length of the CDR3 is 16 residues. This CDR3 is CASSLDGDSGANVLTF. The DNA of the CDR3 is TGCGCCAGCAGCTTGGACGGGGACTCTGGGGCCAACGTCCTGACTTTC. Full variable domain (rest looked up from reference TRBV5-1 and TRBJ2-6): KAGVTQTPRYLIKTRGQQVTLSCSPISGHRSVSWYQQTPGQGLQFLFEYFSETQRNKGNFPGRFSGRQFSNSRSEMNVSTLELGDSALYLCASSLDGDSGANVLTFGAGSRLTVL.

V is TRBV7-2 and J is TRBJ2-7, with 11 bases matching TRBD1. This CDR3 has 15 amino acids. Germline CDR1 and CDR2: SGHTA and FQGNSA. The trim removed 5 bases at V and 6 bases at J, leaving 9 bases unmatched. This chain's CDR3 is CASSPIGTGGREQYF. CDR3 nucleotide sequence: TGTGCCAGCAGCCCGATCGGGACAGGGGGTCGCGAGCAGTACTTC.

The CDR3 here is CASSQVGVTYNEQFF. The CDR3 DNA reads as TGCGCCAGCAGCCAAGTAGGGGTCACCTACAATGAGCAGTTCTTC. This chain connects TRBV4-3 to TRBJ2-1, with D perhaps matching TRBD1 (5 bases). The CDR3 extends over 15 amino acids. Germline CDR1 reads LGHNA; CDR2 reads YSLEER. Trimming removed 1 base at V and 2 bases at J, with 9 bases between.

The V gene is TRBV19, the J gene TRBJ1-6; weak D call: TRBD1 (5 bases). CDR1 is LNHDA, CDR2 SQIVND, per germline (reference sequence). The CDR3 is 14 residues long. Trimming took 3 bases from V and 6 from J, leaving 9 bases between them. Here the CDR3 DNA reads TGTGCCAGTAGTATGGTGGGGGGTAATTCACCCCTCCACTTT. This sequence encodes CASSMVGGNSPLHF.

This sequence joins TRBV28 and TRBJ2-3, with a tentative D call TRBD2 (6 bases). The CDR3 consists of 16 residues. Germline CDR1 is MDHEN and CDR2 is SYDVKM. V was cut by 5 bases and J by 0 bases, with 15 bases left in between. DNA for the CDR3: TGTGCCAGCAGTAAGATTGCGGGGTCTAGCACAGATACGCAGTATTTT. It is translated as CASSKIAGSSTDTQYF.

This clone has only one observation. CDR3 amino acids: CASSFSGGLDTEAFF. The DNA for the CDR3 is TGCGCCAGCAGCTTTTCAGGGGGGTTGGACACTGAAGCTTTCTTT. The gene calls are TRBV5-1 and TRBJ1-1, with 7 bases aligning to TRBD1. V was clipped by 2 bases and J by 3 bases; unmatched bases: 7. The germline gives CDR1 SGHRS, CDR2 YFSETQ. This CDR3 contains 15 residues.

The rearrangement links TRBV27 to TRBJ2-3; weak D call: TRBD1 (5 bases). The ends were cut back, 3 bases at V and 1 base at J, with 8 bases in the middle. CDR1 is MNHEY and CDR2 is SMNVEV in the germline V gene (reference sequence). CDR3 size: 14 residues. CDR3 nucleotide sequence: TGTGCCAGCAGTTTCGTGGGGCGCACAGATACGCAGTATTTT. Its translation: CASSFVGRTDTQYF.

The CDR3 coding sequence is TGTGCCAGCAGACAGGGGGCCGGACAGCCCCAGCATTTT. Encoded protein: CASRQGAGQPQHF. This chain joins TRBV7-2 and TRBJ1-5; 9 nucleotides align to TRBD1. With V trimmed by 6 bases and J by 7 bases, 4 bases remained unmatched. The CDR3 runs 13 residues. Germline V gene sequence: CDR1 SGHTA, CDR2 FQGNSA.

This clone was picked up a small number of times. The chain is built from TRBV6-5 and TRBJ1-5; D is perhaps TRBD1 (5 bases). The CDR3 consists of 14 residues. From germline, CDR1 is MNHEY and CDR2 SVGAGI. The germline V and J ends were trimmed by 4 bases and 6 bases, with 13 bases remaining between them. CDR3 DNA sequence: TGTGCCAGCAGTTCGGGACTCCGCGGTCAGCCCCAGCATTTT. Residues: CASSSGLRGQPQHF.

The V gene is TRBV10-3, the J gene TRBJ1-2, with 7 bases identical to TRBD1. This CDR3 spans 14 amino acids. V lost 5 bases, J lost 4 bases, and 7 bases stayed unmatched. CDR1 and CDR2 from the germline V gene are ENHRY and SYGVKD. The CDR3 sequence: CAISFQGEVYGYTF. In DNA, the CDR3 is TGTGCCATCAGTTTCCAGGGGGAGGTCTATGGCTACACCTTC.

This clone was recorded once. CDR3 loop: CASSPDKPGLLHGYTF. The CDR3 DNA reads TGTGCCAGCAGCCCGGACAAGCCAGGGTTGCTACATGGCTACACCTTC. This chain uses TRBV6-6 with TRBJ1-2, with D perhaps TRBD1 (5 bases). The CDR3 is 16 amino acids. In germline, CDR1 is MNHNY, CDR2 SVGAGI (reference sequence). Trimming left V 6 bases short and J 6 bases short, with 23 bases between.

The genes are TRBV11-3 and TRBJ2-2; 10 bases are a match to TRBD2. CDR3 size: 15 residues. Germline lookup yields CDR1 SGHNT and CDR2 YENEEA. With V trimmed by 4 bases and J by 3 bases, 2 bases remained unmatched. CDR3 DNA sequence: TGTGCCAGCAGCTGGAGCGGGGGGGACACCGGGGAGCTGTTTTTT. Its translation: CASSWSGGDTGELFF.

V and J are TRBV6-5 and TRBJ2-3, with 7 positions matching TRBD2. Germline values: CDR1 MNHEY, CDR2 SVGAGI. CDR3 size: 16 residues. Trimming at V came to 0 bases and at J to 1 base, leaving 4 bases not matched to a gene. The CDR3 sequence is CASSYSTGRGTDTQYF. The DNA of the CDR3 is TGTGCCAGCAGTTACTCGACTGGGAGGGGCACAGATACGCAGTATTTT.

The rearrangement uses TRBV5-1 and TRBJ2-2; TRBD1 matches at 7 bases. Germline CDR1 reads SGHRS; CDR2 reads YFSETQ. With 4 bases clipped from V and 2 bases from J, the junction kept 8 bases outside the gene matches. The CDR3 extends over 16 amino acids. The CDR3 bases are TGCGCCAGCAGCACCACCGGGACAGAAAACACCGGGGAGCTGTTTTTT. Its protein is CASSTTGTENTGELFF.

This chain uses TRBV5-6 with TRBJ2-3; maybe TRBD2 (7 bases). Trimming stripped 0 bases from V and 2 bases from J, with 13 bases between. The CDR3 extends over 16 amino acids. CDR1 is SGHDT and CDR2 is YYEEEE in the germline V gene. The DNA of the CDR3 is TGTGCCAGCAGCTTGGCCGGGGCGGGGGCCACAGATACGCAGTATTTT. As protein: CASSLAGAGATDTQYF.

V usage is TRBV27 and J usage is TRBJ2-3, with D possibly being TRBD2 (7 bases). The ends were cut back, 8 bases at V and 2 bases at J, with 11 bases in the middle. The V gene's germline CDR1 is MNHEY and CDR2 SMNVEV (reference sequence). This CDR3 spans 13 amino acids. The DNA of the CDR3 is TGTGCCAGCGGGAGGGACACCACAGATACGCAGTATTTT. Protein sequence: CASGRDTTDTQYF.

The chain recombines TRBV7-9 with TRBJ1-5, with 7 positions matching TRBD1. The CDR3 covers 14 residues. V shed 1 base, J shed 3 bases, and the junction held 0 bases outside the gene matches. Germline V CDR1 and CDR2: SEHNR, FQNEAQ (reference sequence). CDR3 nucleotides: TGTGCCAGCAGCTTAGAGGGGGCCAATCAGCCCCAGCATTTT. Residues: CASSLEGANQPQHF.

V and J are TRBV7-3 and TRBJ1-3, with 10 positions matching TRBD1. In germline, CDR1 is SGHTA, CDR2 FQGTGA. The CDR3 has 15 amino acids. Unmatched junction bases numbered 4, after V lost 5 bases and J lost 3 bases. CDR3 bases: TGTGCCAGCAGCGCGGGGACAGGGGATGGAAACACCATATATTTT. This sequence encodes CASSAGTGDGNTIYF. Full variable domain (remainder filled in from reference TRBV7-3 and TRBJ1-3): GAGVSQTPSNKVTEKGKYVELRCDPISGHTALYWYRQSLGQGPEFLIYFQGTGAADDSGLPNDRFFAVRPEGSVSTLKIQRTERGDSAVYLCASSAGTGDGNTIYFGEGSWLTVV.

This clone was seen a single time. V is TRBV7-9 and J is TRBJ1-6; maybe TRBD1 (5 bases). Germline V lookup: CDR1 SEHNR, CDR2 FQNEAQ (reference sequence). There are 14 residues in the CDR3. Trimming cost V 2 bases and J 7 bases, with 9 bases left between them. In DNA, the CDR3 is TGTGCCAGCAGCTTATCGGGGGTCAATTCACCCCTCCACTTT. Its translation: CASSLSGVNSPLHF.

This clone showed up just once. The CDR3 reads CASSYDKNTEAFF. The CDR3 coding sequence is TGTGCCAGCAGCTATGACAAGAACACTGAAGCTTTCTTT. This chain uses TRBV13 with TRBJ1-1; unclear D gene. V gave up 4 bases and J gave up 1 base, with 7 bases separating them. The CDR3 consists of 13 residues. Germline loops: CDR1 PRHDT, CDR2 FYEKMQ (reference sequence).